Listed below are T cell receptor beta chains from one sample, sequenced in a study of T cell clonotyping in hematopoietic cell transplantation. Sequencing used immunoSEQ multiplex PCR; TCRdb keeps in-frame clones, though not all of them. Of tens of thousands of clones in the sample, almost 97% were seen once. Source: peripheral blood mononuclear cells, taken before stem cell transplant. The source is a woman aged 50 to 60 with acute myeloid leukemia. Some clones in this sample may be carry-over from other donors' samples. CDR3s include the opening cysteine and the closing phenylalanine or tryptophan. D genes are given only for firm matches. Size values are once, few and many counts, or a class for expanded clones, and some rows have none.

cdr3_aa cdr3_nt j_call v_call cdr3_length d_call clone_size
CASSLVLIPYEQYF TGTGCCAGCAGCTTAGTCCTGATACCCTACGAGCAGTACTTC TRBJ2-7 TRBV11-2 14 . .
CASSRSGSSYNEQFF TGTGCCAGTAGTCGAAGCGGAAGCTCCTACAATGAGCAGTTCTTC TRBJ2-1 TRBV19 15 . .
CASSVGGQNNEKLFF TGTGCCAGCAGCGTAGGGGGACAGAATAATGAAAAACTGTTTTTT TRBJ1-4 TRBV9 15 TRBD1 .
CAWGGLAGSTDTQYF TGTGCCTGGGGAGGACTAGCGGGTAGCACAGATACGCAGTATTTT TRBJ2-3 TRBV30 15 TRBD2 .
CASSEAWAYEQYF TGTGCCAGCAGTGAGGCCTGGGCCTACGAGCAGTACTTC TRBJ2-7 TRBV6-6 13 . once
CASSPPGNQYF TGTGCCAGCAGTCCCCCGGGAAACCAGTACTTC TRBJ2-5 TRBV6-6 11 . .
CASSPLLETGGRGTQYF TGTGCCAGCAGCCCCTTACTCGAGACAGGGGGAAGGGGGACCCAGTACTTC TRBJ2-5 TRBV5-6 17 TRBD1 .
CAWSAMDSVGDTQYF TGTGCCTGGAGTGCCATGGATAGCGTCGGGGATACGCAGTATTTT TRBJ2-3 TRBV30 15 . .
CASSYLQSHEQYF TGTGCCAGCAGTTACCTACAGAGTCACGAGCAGTACTTC TRBJ2-7 TRBV6-5 13 . .
CASSLGHSGRNQPQHF TGTGCCAGCAGCCTAGGACACTCAGGGCGTAATCAGCCCCAGCATTTT TRBJ1-5 TRBV28 16 . .
CASSLGTGKFHEQYF TGCGCCAGCAGCCTTGGGACAGGGAAGTTCCACGAGCAGTACTTC TRBJ2-7 TRBV5-1 15 TRBD1 .
CAWSAEQNEKLFF TGTGCCTGGAGTGCAGAACAAAATGAAAAACTGTTTTTT TRBJ1-4 TRBV30 13 . .
CASSVGLAGGTDTQYF TGTGCCAGCAGCGTAGGCTTAGCGGGGGGCACAGATACGCAGTATTTT TRBJ2-3 TRBV9 16 TRBD2 once
CASSSNSGRFTYNEQFF TGTGCCAGCAGCTCTAATAGCGGGAGGTTCACCTACAATGAGCAGTTCTTC TRBJ2-1 TRBV7-8 17 TRBD2 .
CASKPYEGVSYEQYF TGTGCCAGCAAGCCTTATGAGGGGGTTTCCTACGAGCAGTACTTC TRBJ2-7 TRBV6-5 15 . once
CASSSRTGTNYGYTF TGTGCCAGCAGTTCGAGGACAGGGACGAACTATGGCTACACCTTC TRBJ1-2 TRBV2 15 TRBD1 .
CASSKQGTEAFF TGTGCCAGCAGCAAACAGGGGACTGAAGCTTTCTTT TRBJ1-1 TRBV28 12 TRBD1 once